The rows below give T cell receptor beta chains drawn from one sample of a study of neurological immune-mediated disorders. One entry per CDR3 protein results from TCRdb running MiXCR on the 5' RACE reads. The sample shows about 26,000 distinct CDR3 sequences, 2.5% to 4% of them seen only once. Sequencing was done on a sample of PBMCs. These TCRs come from a woman younger than 45 with multiple sclerosis. CDR3s include the opening cysteine and the closing phenylalanine or tryptophan. Each record gives: V gene, D gene, J gene, clone size, CDR3 DNA, CDR3 protein. The D gene is left open where the match is weak. Not all rows give a size; the values are once, few, many and, for expanded clones, a class.

TRBV20-1	.	TRBJ2-7	many	TGCAGTGCTACCCCAAGGTCTAGCGTCTCCTACGAGCAGTACTTC	CSATPRSSVSYEQYF
TRBV5-1	.	TRBJ1-1	.	TGCGCCAGCAGCTACCGCGGGCAAAGGGATACTGAAGCTTTCTTT	CASSYRGQRDTEAFF
TRBV7-9	.	TRBJ1-1	many	TGTGCCAGCAGCCGCCCCTCAGGGGCGAACACTGAAGCTTTCTTT	CASSRPSGANTEAFF
TRBV5-1	.	TRBJ2-1	many	TGCGCCAGCAGCTTGGTGGTTGGAGTTGACAATGAGCAGTTCTTC	CASSLVVGVDNEQFF
TRBV4-2	TRBD1	TRBJ1-3	.	TGTGCCAGCAGCCAAGATCCGACAGGGTGGGGCGGAAAAACCATATATTTT	CASSQDPTGWGGKTIYF
TRBV20-1	.	TRBJ1-6	medium-sized	TGCAGTGCTAGAGGCTTGTATAATTCACCCCTCCACTTT	CSARGLYNSPLHF
TRBV7-2	.	TRBJ1-6	many	TGTGCCAGCAGCTTAGTAGAAGATTCACCCCTCCACTTT	CASSLVEDSPLHF
TRBV5-1	TRBD2	TRBJ2-1	many	TGCGCCAGCAGCTTAGAAGCGGGGGGGCCATATGAGCAGTTCTTC	CASSLEAGGPYEQFF
TRBV7-9	TRBD1	TRBJ2-1	many	TGTGCCAGCAGCTTAGGAGGGGGCTTCGATGAGCAGTTCTTC	CASSLGGGFDEQFF
TRBV29-1	.	TRBJ2-1	many	TGCAGCGTTGAGGTGGACAGCTATTCCAATGAGCAGTTCTTC	CSVEVDSYSNEQFF
TRBV27	.	TRBJ2-1	many	TGTGCCAGCAGTTTGAGGGGGGGAACGAAACTTGGGGGCAATGAGCAGTTCTTC	CASSLRGGTKLGGNEQFF
TRBV6-6	.	TRBJ2-7	many	TGTGCCAGCAGTTACCCGGCCTTTGTGGGCGAGCAGTACTTC	CASSYPAFVGEQYF
TRBV11-3	.	TRBJ2-1	many	TGTGCCAGCAGCCCAACGTGGGGGGCGTATTTTAATGAGCAGTTCTTC	CASSPTWGAYFNEQFF
TRBV24-1	TRBD1	TRBJ2-5	many	TGTGCCACCAGTGACTCCCCCCGGACAGGGGGTAGAGAGACCCAGTACTTC	CATSDSPRTGGRETQYF
TRBV3-1	.	TRBJ1-6	few	TGTGCCAGCAGCCAAGATCTCGGCAGTTCACCCCTCAACTTT	CASSQDLGSSPLNF
TRBV7-9	.	TRBJ2-2	many	TGTGCCAGCAGTCTCCGGGACTTGCGGATCAGGGAGCTGTTTTTT	CASSLRDLRIRELFF